This record covers a single T cell receptor beta chain. Its antigen is unknown. Unique-molecular-identifier-tagged TCR beta cDNA libraries were used. Each batch of about 0.95 to 10 million T cells produced some 450,000 cDNA molecules. TCRdb reanalysed the PCR reads using MiXCR and keeps one entry per CDR3 protein. Of a few hundred thousand distinct CDR3 sequences listed, 30% to 40% are singletons. This sample was included in a study of post-analysis software for immune sequencing data. Study in general: Clinical courses comprised relapsing-remitting, secondary progressive and progressive-relapsing multiple sclerosis.

V gave up 6 bases and J gave up 6 bases; unmatched junction bases: 8. Germline CDR1 reads DFQATT; CDR2 reads SNEGSKA (reference sequence). The CDR3 spans 12 residues. Findings of the study overall: Versus controls, multiple sclerosis patients showed significantly lower diversity (normalized Chao1). Higher frequency in patients than in controls was seen for about five TRBV segments, with TRBV5-6, TRBV5-1 and TRBV20-1 among them. Co-batched samples clustered tightly together by F measure.

The sequenced sample consisted of blood. This sequence was found in a girl aged 2-10 years with multiple sclerosis. The chain is built from TRBV20-1 and TRBJ2-7; TRBD2 matches at 7 bases. Here the CDR3 DNA reads TGCAGTGCACTGGGGGGGGTCGGCGAGCAGTACTTC. Encoded protein: CSALGGVGEQYF.